The entry below gives a single T cell receptor (beta chain) sequence along with its context. Its specificity is not known. Carrying UMI labels, the TRB cDNA libraries were prepared through 5' RACE. TCRdb reprocessed the 5' RACE reads; each CDR3 protein has one entry and no DNA is given. The sample table includes tens of thousands of distinct CDR3 sequences. These data come from a study of CXCR3-negative and CXCR3-positive naive CD8 T cells. The CDR3 totals 12 residues. Whole-study results and caveats: Naive cells that were CXCR3-positive had more hydrophobic TRB CDR3s (compared with CXCR3-negative naive cells).

The sequenced material came from naive CXCR3+ CD8+ T cells from blood. Subset defined: CD45RO-CCR7+CD27+CD95- naive CD8+ T cells expressing CXCR3 (TNR3+). This clonotype was sampled from a human donor in good health. Some clones in this sample may be carry-over from other donors' samples. The gene calls are TRBV12-3 or TRBV12-4 and TRBJ1-2. The chain's CDR3 is CASSDNEDGYTF.